This TCR beta chain was captured by sequencing in a study of cytomegalovirus exposure and HLA in healthy donors. Broader study findings: Presence/absence results assume similar sequencing depth per donor, which may not hold.

Researchers ran the PCR with 60 Vbeta and 13 Jbeta primers. TCRdb's copy holds only in-frame clones and misses some; the assay was immunoSEQ multiplex PCR. In the table there are 150,000 to 200,000 clones, around 81% of which are singletons. Germline-derived CDR1 and CDR2 are MGHRA and YSYEKL. V lost 3 bases and J 6 bases, leaving 11 bases between the germline ends. The length of the CDR3 is 13 residues. A word on this clone: Its antigen is currently unknown.

This chain links TRBV4-1 with TRBJ1-1, with TRBD1 as a possible D gene (5 bases). This TCR was sampled from a woman aged 18-29 years in good health and CMV-seropositive. The sequenced sample was PBMCs. CDR3 protein: CASSHPGFAEAFF. The CDR3 bases are TGCGCCAGCAGCCATCCAGGGTTCGCTGAAGCTTTCTTT.